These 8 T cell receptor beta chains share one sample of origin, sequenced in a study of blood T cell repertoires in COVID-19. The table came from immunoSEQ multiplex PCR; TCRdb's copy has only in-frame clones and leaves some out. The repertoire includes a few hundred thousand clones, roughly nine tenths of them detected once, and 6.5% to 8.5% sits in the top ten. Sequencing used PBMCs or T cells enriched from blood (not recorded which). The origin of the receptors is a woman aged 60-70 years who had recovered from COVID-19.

The CDR3: CASSAGAGSGGYTF. Written as DNA, the CDR3 is TGCGCCAGCAGCGCAGGAGCAGGGTCGGGTGGCTACACCTTC. The V and J genes are TRBV5-1 and TRBJ1-2, with a tentative D call TRBD1 (5 bases). Trimming took off 4 bases at V and 7 bases at J, with 17 bases between the two ends. CDR3 length: 14 amino acids. The V gene's germline CDR1 is SGHRS and CDR2 YFSETQ.

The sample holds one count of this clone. The CDR3 DNA reads TGTGCCAGCAGGAGGGGACTGGCTGGAGCACCCCTCCACTTT. It specifies CASRRGLAGAPLHF. The V and J genes are TRBV7-8 and TRBJ1-6, with a possible D match to TRBD1 (5 bases). The CDR3 is 14 amino acids. Trimming stripped 6 bases from V and 11 bases from J, with 17 bases between. The germline CDR1 and CDR2 sequences are SGHVS and FQNEAQ.

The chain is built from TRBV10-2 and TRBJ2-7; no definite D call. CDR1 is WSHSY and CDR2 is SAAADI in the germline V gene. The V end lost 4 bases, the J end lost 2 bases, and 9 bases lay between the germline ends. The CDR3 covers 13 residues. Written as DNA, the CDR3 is TGCGCCAGCAGTGTAGAATCCGCCTACGAGCAGTACTTC. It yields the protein CASSVESAYEQYF.

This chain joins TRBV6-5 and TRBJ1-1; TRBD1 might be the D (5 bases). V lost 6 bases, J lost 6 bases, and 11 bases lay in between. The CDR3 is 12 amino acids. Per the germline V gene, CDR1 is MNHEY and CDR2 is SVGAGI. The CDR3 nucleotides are TGTGCCAGCAGGCGTCAGGGTGCTGAAGCTTTCTTT. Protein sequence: CASRRQGAEAFF.

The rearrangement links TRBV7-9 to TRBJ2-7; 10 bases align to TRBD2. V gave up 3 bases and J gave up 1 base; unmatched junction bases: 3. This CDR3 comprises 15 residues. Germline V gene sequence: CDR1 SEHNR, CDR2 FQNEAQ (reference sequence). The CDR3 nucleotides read TGTGCCAGCAGCTTCGCAGCGGGGGGGTCCTACGAGCAGTACTTC. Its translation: CASSFAAGGSYEQYF.

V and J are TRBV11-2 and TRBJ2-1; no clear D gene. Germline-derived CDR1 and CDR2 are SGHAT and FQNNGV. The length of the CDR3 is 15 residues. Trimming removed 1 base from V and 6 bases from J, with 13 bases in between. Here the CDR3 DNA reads TGTGCCAGCAGCTTAGCGGTCTCCATCCCCAATGAGCAGTTCTTC. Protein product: CASSLAVSIPNEQFF.

In DNA, the CDR3 is TGTGCCAGCAGCTTAGCGCCCCTAACAGGGGGCAGCACAGATACGCAGTATTTT. It specifies CASSLAPLTGGSTDTQYF. The V and J genes are TRBV7-6 and TRBJ2-3; 9 nucleotides match TRBD1. CDR1 and CDR2 (germline): SGHVS, FNYEAQ. This CDR3 is built from 18 residues. Trimming removed 0 bases from V and 0 bases from J; junction bases left unmatched: 7.

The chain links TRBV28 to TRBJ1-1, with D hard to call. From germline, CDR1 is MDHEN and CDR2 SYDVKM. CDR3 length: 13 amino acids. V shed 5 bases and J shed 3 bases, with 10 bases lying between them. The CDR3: CASSTGGYTEAFF. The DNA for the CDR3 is TGTGCCAGCAGTACGGGAGGGTACACTGAAGCTTTCTTT.